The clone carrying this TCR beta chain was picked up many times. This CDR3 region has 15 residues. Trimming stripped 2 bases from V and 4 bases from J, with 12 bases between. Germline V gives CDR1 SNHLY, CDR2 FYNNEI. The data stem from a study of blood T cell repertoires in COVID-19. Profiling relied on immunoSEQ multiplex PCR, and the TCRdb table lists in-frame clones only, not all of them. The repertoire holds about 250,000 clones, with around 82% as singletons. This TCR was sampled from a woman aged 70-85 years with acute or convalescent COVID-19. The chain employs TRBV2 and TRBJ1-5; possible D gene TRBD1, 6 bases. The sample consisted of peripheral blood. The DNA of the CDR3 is TGTGCCAGCAGTGAAAGCGGGGGCCGAAATCAGCCCCAGCATTTT. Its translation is CASSESGGRNQPQHF.